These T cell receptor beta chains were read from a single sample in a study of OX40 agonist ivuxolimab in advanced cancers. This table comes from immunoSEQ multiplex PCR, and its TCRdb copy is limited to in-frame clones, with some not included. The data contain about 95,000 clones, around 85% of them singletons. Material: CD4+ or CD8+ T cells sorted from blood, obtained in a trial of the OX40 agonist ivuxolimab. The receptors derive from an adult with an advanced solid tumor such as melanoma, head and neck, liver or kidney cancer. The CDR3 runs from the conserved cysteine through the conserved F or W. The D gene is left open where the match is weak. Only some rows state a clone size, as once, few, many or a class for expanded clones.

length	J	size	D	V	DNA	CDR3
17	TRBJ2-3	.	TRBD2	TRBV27	TGTGCCAGCAGCTGGACTAGCGGGAGGGCGAGGACAGATACGCAGTATTTT	CASSWTSGRARTDTQYF
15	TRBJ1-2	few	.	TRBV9	TGTGCCAGCACCCCTGGAGGGGTTAAGGTCTATGGCTACACCTTC	CASTPGGVKVYGYTF
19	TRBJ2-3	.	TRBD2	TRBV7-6	TGTGCCAGCAGCTTAGATGGGCTAGCGGGGTACCAAAGCACAGATACGCAGTATTTT	CASSLDGLAGYQSTDTQYF
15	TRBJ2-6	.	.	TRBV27	TGTGCCAGCAGGCAGGGGATCGCTGGGGCCAACGTCCTGACTTTC	CASRQGIAGANVLTF
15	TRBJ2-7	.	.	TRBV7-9	TGTGCCAGCAGCTTAGGTCAGGGTCGGGAATACGAGCAGTACTTC	CASSLGQGREYEQYF
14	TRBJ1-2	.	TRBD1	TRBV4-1	TGCGCCAGCAGCCCAGGGGGGATCGGTGGTGGCTACACCTTC	CASSPGGIGGGYTF
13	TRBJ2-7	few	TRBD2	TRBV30	TGTGCCTGGACGAGCGGGAGCTCCTACGAGCAGTACTTC	CAWTSGSSYEQYF
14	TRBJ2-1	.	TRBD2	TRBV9	TGTGCCAGCAGCGTAGGGGGACTAGCGGGGGAGCAGTTCTTC	CASSVGGLAGEQFF
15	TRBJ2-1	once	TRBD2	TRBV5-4	TGTACCAGCAGCTTGGCACGACTAGCCAACAATGAGCAGTTCTTC	CTSSLARLANNEQFF
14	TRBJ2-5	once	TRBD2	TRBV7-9	TGTGCCAGCAGCTTTTGGACTAGCGGAGAGACCCAGTACTTC	CASSFWTSGETQYF
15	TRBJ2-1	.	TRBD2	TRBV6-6	TGTGCCAGCAGTCTTCGGACTAGGGGACACAATGAGCAGTTCTTC	CASSLRTRGHNEQFF
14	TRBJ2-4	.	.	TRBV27	TGTGCCAGCAGTTTAAACCGGGACACTAGAAAACAGTACTTC	CASSLNRDTRKQYF
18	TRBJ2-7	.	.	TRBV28	TGTGCCAGCAGTTCCTCCTGGACAGAGTTCTACCCTTCCTACGAGCAGTACTTC	CASSSSWTEFYPSYEQYF
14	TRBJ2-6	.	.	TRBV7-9	TGTGCCAGCGGTACAGGGTATGGTGCCAACGTCCTGACTTTC	CASGTGYGANVLTF
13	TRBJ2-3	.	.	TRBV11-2	TGTGCCAGCGGGACACTCGGGCTAGATACGCAGTATTTT	CASGTLGLDTQYF
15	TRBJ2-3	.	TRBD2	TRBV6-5	TGTGCCAGCAGTTACTCGGGACTAGCGGGAGATACGCAGTATTTT	CASSYSGLAGDTQYF
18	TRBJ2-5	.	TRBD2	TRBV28	TGTGCCAGCAGTCCCCTCCCCGGGACTAGCGGGGGATTGGAGACCCAGTACTTC	CASSPLPGTSGGLETQYF
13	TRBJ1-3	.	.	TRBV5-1	TGCGCCAGCAGCTTGGACTCTGGAAACACCATATATTTT	CASSLDSGNTIYF
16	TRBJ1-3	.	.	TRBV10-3	TGTGCCACCCGGGGAGGTGGCCCAAATTTTGGAAACACCATATATTTT	CATRGGGPNFGNTIYF
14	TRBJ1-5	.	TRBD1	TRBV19	TGTGCCAGTAGTATGGGGGACAGAGATCAGCCCCAGCATTTT	CASSMGDRDQPQHF
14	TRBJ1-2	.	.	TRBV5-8	TGTGCCGGCCCTATTGGAATAGTCAACTATGGCTACACCTTC	CAGPIGIVNYGYTF
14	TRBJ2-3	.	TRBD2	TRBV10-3	TGTGCCATCAGGAGCGGCCCGCGGGGGGATACGCAGTATTTT	CAIRSGPRGDTQYF
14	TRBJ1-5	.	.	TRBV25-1	TGTGCCAGCAGTGAAAAGTCAGGGCATCAGCCCCAGCATTTT	CASSEKSGHQPQHF
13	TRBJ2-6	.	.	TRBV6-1	TGTGCCAGCAGTGAAGTTGGGGCCAACGTCCTGACTTTC	CASSEVGANVLTF
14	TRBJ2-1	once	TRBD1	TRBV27	TGTGCCAGCAGTATACAGGGGCTCTACAATGAGCAGTTCTTC	CASSIQGLYNEQFF
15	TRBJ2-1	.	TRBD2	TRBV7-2	TGTGCCAGCAGCTTACGGCCTAGCGGAACTTCTGAGCAGTTCTTC	CASSLRPSGTSEQFF
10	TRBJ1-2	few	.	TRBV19	TGTGCCAGTAGCCACGGGGGCTACACCTTC	CASSHGGYTF
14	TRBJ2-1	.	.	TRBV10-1	TGCGCCAGCAGAGGAGCGGGCCCTATGGATGAGCAGTTCTTC	CASRGAGPMDEQFF
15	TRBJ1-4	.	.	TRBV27	TGTGCCAGCAGCTCCCTGGAAGCAACTAATGAAAAACTGTTTTTT	CASSSLEATNEKLFF
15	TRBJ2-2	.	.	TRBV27	TGTGCCAGCAGTACATATAGCGGGAACACCGGGGAGCTGTTTTTT	CASSTYSGNTGELFF
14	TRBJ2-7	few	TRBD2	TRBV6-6	TGTGCCAGCAGCACCGGGACTAGCGGGAGCGAGCAGTACTTC	CASSTGTSGSEQYF
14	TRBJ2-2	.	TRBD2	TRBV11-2	TGTGCCAGCAGCAGATGGACTAGCGGGGAGCAGCTGTTTTTT	CASSRWTSGEQLFF
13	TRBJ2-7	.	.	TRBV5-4	TGTGCCAGCAGCTTGGGGAGATCCTACGAGCAGTACTTC	CASSLGRSYEQYF
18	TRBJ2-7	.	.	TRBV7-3	TGTGCCAGCAGCTTAGTCGGAGTGGAGAGCGGCAGACAATACGAGCAGTACTTC	CASSLVGVESGRQYEQYF
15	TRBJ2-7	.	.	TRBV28	TGTGCCAGCAGTCCCCTTACAGGGGAGGGAGGCGAGCAGTACTTC	CASSPLTGEGGEQYF
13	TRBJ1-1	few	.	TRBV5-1	TGCGCCAGCAGCTTGGCGGGAAACACTGAAGCTTTCTTT	CASSLAGNTEAFF
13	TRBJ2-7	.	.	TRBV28	TGTGCCAGCCTAGACAGGCTCTCCTACGAGCAGTACTTC	CASLDRLSYEQYF
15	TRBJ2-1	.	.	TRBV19	TGTGCCAGCGCAAGGGGAGGGACACTCTACAATGAGCAGTTCTTC	CASARGGTLYNEQFF
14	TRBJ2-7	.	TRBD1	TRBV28	TGTGCCAGCAGTTTTGGCAGACAGGGTCGGGAGCAGTACTTC	CASSFGRQGREQYF
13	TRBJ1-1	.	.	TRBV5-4	TGTGCCAGCAGCTTTGTCTGGGACACTGAAGCTTTCTTT	CASSFVWDTEAFF
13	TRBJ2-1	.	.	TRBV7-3	TGTGCCAGCAGCCTAAGGGGCACGGGAGAGCAGTTCTTC	CASSLRGTGEQFF
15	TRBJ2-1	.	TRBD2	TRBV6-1	TGTGCCAGCAGAGTACCTAGCGGGAGTCGCAATGAGCAGTTCTTC	CASRVPSGSRNEQFF
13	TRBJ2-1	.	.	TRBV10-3	TGTGCCATCAGGCTGGACTCCTACAATGAGCAGTTCTTC	CAIRLDSYNEQFF
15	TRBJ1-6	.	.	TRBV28	TGTGCCAGCAGTTGGACAGTCTCCTATAATTCACCCCTCCACTTT	CASSWTVSYNSPLHF
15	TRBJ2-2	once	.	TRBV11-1	TGTGCCAGCAGCTTATTCCCCGGGGTCACCGGGGAGCTGTTTTTT	CASSLFPGVTGELFF
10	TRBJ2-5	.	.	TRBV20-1	TGCAGTGCAAGCGGGGAGACCCAGTACTTC	CSASGETQYF
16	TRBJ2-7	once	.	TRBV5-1	TGCGCCAGCAGCTTGAGGAGAGGGACTGGCTCCTACGAGCAGTACTTC	CASSLRRGTGSYEQYF
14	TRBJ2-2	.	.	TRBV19	TGTGCCAGTAACTACAGGCGAAACACCGGGGAGCTGTTTTTT	CASNYRRNTGELFF
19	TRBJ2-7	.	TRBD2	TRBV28	TGTGCCAGCAGTTTCTCCTGGACTAGCGGGAACCCCCGCTCCTACGAGCAGTACTTC	CASSFSWTSGNPRSYEQYF
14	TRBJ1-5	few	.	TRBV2	TGTGCCAGCAACACGCAGGGCTCGGAGCAGCCCCAGCATTTT	CASNTQGSEQPQHF
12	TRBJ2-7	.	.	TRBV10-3	TGTGCCATCAGTGGTACAAAAGACGAGCAGTACTTC	CAISGTKDEQYF
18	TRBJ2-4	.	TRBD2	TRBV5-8	TGTGCCAGCAGCTTGGAGCTAGCGGGAGGACTAGCCAAAAACATTCAGTACTTC	CASSLELAGGLAKNIQYF
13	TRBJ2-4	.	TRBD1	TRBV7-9	TGTGCCAGCAGTGACAGGGTAAAAAACATTCAGTACTTC	CASSDRVKNIQYF
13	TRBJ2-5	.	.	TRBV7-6	TGTGCCAGCACCCCCACACCTCAAGAGACCCAGTACTTC	CASTPTPQETQYF